This T cell receptor (beta chain) was identified during a study of control samples from healthy donors and cancer patients. The germline gives CDR1 SGHRS, CDR2 YFSETQ. V was shortened by 5 bases and J by 6 bases, with 12 bases between the two germline ends. There are 13 residues in the CDR3. Clones were sequenced by immunoSEQ multiplex PCR, and TCRdb holds only the in-frame ones, with some missing. The sample carries approximately 70,000 clones, over 85% recorded once. This receptor was identified in a man in his 60s with lung cancer. The sample consisted of PBMCs. The genes are TRBV5-1 and TRBJ2-4, with D uncertain. CDR3 nucleotide sequence: TGCGCCAGCAGTGCGGACGGTTTAAACATTCAGTACTTC. It encodes CASSADGLNIQYF.